This T cell receptor beta chain was recorded in a study of T cells expressing NK-cell markers. Notes on the study in general: No clear determination of HCMV specificity was made for expanded NKG2C+ T cell clones.

The germline gives CDR1 SQVTM, CDR2 ANQGSEA. The CDR3 loop spans 14 amino acids. The authors made TCR beta cDNA libraries by 5'RACE template switching. This switching added a universal primer site and UMIs. TCRdb re-called the 5' RACE reads, yielding one record per CDR3 amino acid sequence without DNA. Here the sample table reports 140,000 to 150,000 distinct CDR3 sequences. Concerning this clonotype itself: What it binds is unknown.

Source material: blood T cells: a sorted CD56 or NKG2C T cell subset, CD4+ or CD8+ T cells, or bulk PBMC T cells (not recorded which). The origin of this receptor is a man between 18 and 35 years old in good health. The chain links TRBV29-1 to TRBJ2-1; TCRdb's assignment of TRBD2 cannot be checked, as there is no DNA. The CDR3 spells CSVGGRASYNEQFF.